This T cell receptor beta chain was recorded in a study of control samples from healthy donors and cancer patients. TCRdb's copy holds only in-frame clones and misses some; the assay was immunoSEQ multiplex PCR. The sample comprises approximately 90,000 clones, around 85% of which are singletons, and roughly a fifth rests with the top ten. This clone appeared a single time. The clonotype was recovered from a man aged 25 to 45 in good health. The sample consisted of blood.

This chain's CDR3 is CASSDPFRDTLNQPQHF. The CDR3 DNA follows: TGTGCCAGCAGTGACCCGTTCCGGGACACCCTAAATCAGCCCCAGCATTTT. This chain uses TRBV6-1 with TRBJ1-5, with D possibly matching TRBD1 (6 bases). Trimming left V 3 bases short and J 4 bases short, with 19 bases between. CDR3 length: 17 amino acids. The germline gives CDR1 MNHNS, CDR2 SASEGT.